This record concerns one T cell receptor (beta chain) sequence. The table came from immunoSEQ multiplex PCR; TCRdb's copy has only in-frame clones and leaves some out. The sample lists under 200,000 clones; about 86% were seen once. The source of the sample is a study of blood T cell repertoires in COVID-19. The overall study: Acute and convalescent COVID-19 samples came from the United States, Italy and Spain.

The CDR3 spans 15 residues. CDR1 and CDR2 from the germline V gene are SGHRS and YFSETQ. Trimming took 0 bases from V and 3 from J; bases not matched to a gene: 2. V gene TRBV5-1 combines with J gene TRBJ1-4, with 7 bases matching TRBD1. The TCR comes from a man aged 50 to 59 who had recovered from COVID-19. Sequencing was done on a sample of PBMCs or T cells enriched from blood (not recorded which). CDR3 loop: CASSLGRGANEKLFF. The CDR3, as DNA: TGCGCCAGCAGCTTGGGCAGGGGGGCTAATGAAAAACTGTTTTTT.